This T cell receptor beta chain emerged from a study of sequential checkpoint blockade in melanoma. About the research overall: Maintenance nivolumab came after either treatment sequence.

Profiling relied on immunoSEQ multiplex PCR, and the TCRdb table lists in-frame clones only, not all of them. The data contain about 37,000 clones, 32% of them singletons. The V gene end was trimmed by 4 bases and the J gene end by 1 base; junction bases not matched to a gene: 6. Looked up from germline, CDR1 is LNHDA and CDR2 is SQIVND (reference sequence). CDR3 length: 16 residues. This sample's treatment: randomized to nivolumab then ipilimumab (arm A) or the reverse (arm B). This sequence originates from a human donor with melanoma. The chain uses TRBV19 and TRBJ2-1; 8 bases are a match to TRBD2. The sequencing used tumor tissue (inferred from file names), collected from a patient given nivolumab and ipilimumab in sequence. The DNA for the CDR3 is TGTGCCAGTAGTAGACAAAGCGGGGGATCCTACAATGAGCAGTTCTTC. Amino acids: CASSRQSGGSYNEQFF.